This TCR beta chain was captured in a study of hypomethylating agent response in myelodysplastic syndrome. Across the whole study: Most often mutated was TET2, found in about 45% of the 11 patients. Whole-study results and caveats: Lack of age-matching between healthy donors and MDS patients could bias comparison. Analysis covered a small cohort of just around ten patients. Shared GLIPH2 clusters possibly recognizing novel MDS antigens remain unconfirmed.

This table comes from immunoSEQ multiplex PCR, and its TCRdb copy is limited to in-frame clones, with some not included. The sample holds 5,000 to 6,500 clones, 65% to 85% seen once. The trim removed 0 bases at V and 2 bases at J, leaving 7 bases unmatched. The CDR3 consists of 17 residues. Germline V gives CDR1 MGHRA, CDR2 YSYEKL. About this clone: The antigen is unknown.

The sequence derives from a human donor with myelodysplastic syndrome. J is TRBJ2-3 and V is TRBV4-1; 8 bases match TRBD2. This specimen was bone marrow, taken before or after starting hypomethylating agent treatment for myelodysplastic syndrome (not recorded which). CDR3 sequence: CASSQDPPGGATDTQYF. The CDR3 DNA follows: TGCGCCAGCAGCCAAGATCCTCCGGGGGGGGCCACAGATACGCAGTATTTT.